These 21 T cell receptor beta chains came from one sample sequenced in a study of blood T cell repertoires in COVID-19. Some clones are missing from TCRdb's copy, which holds only in-frame ones; the method was immunoSEQ multiplex PCR. The sample comprises approximately 200,000 clones, around 90% of which are singletons, and less than 1.5% rests with the top ten. The source material was PBMCs or T cells enriched from blood (not recorded which). The origin of the receptors is a man aged 30-40 years who had recovered from COVID-19.

The count of this clone is one. The chain joins TRBV2 to TRBJ1-1, with a possible D match to TRBD1 (5 bases). V gave up 4 bases and J gave up 4 bases, with 13 bases separating them. The germline CDR1 and CDR2 sequences are SNHLY and FYNNEI. CDR3 length: 14 residues. The CDR3 sequence: CASSVGEVTTEAFF. DNA of the CDR3: TGTGCCAGCAGTGTAGGGGAGGTAACCACTGAAGCTTTCTTT.

The J gene is TRBJ2-1, the V gene TRBV7-8, with D tentatively TRBD1 (6 bases). The CDR3 runs to 14 residues. V dropped 7 bases and J dropped 10 bases, with 20 bases sitting between them. From germline, CDR1 is SGHVS and CDR2 FQNEAQ. The CDR3 spells CASTDRTDRMEQFF. Here the CDR3 DNA reads TGTGCCAGCACAGACAGGACAGATAGAATGGAGCAGTTCTTC.

The rearrangement uses TRBV5-1 and TRBJ2-5; perhaps TRBD1 as D (5 bases). Trimming removed 0 bases at V and 2 bases at J, with 8 bases between. The CDR3 contains 14 residues. Per germline, CDR1 SGHRS and CDR2 YFSETQ. In DNA form, the CDR3 reads TGCGCCAGCAGCTTGGCAAGGGGTCAAGAGACCCAGTACTTC. Its translation is CASSLARGQETQYF.

This clone was recorded only once. The gene calls are TRBV19 and TRBJ2-5; weak D call: TRBD2 (5 bases). The CDR3 has 14 amino acids. The germline CDR1 and CDR2 sequences are LNHDA and SQIVND (reference sequence). With 1 base removed from V and 3 bases from J, the gap between germline ends came to 9 bases. CDR3 sequence (DNA): TGTGCCAGTAGTATAGGACGGGGTAAAGAGACCCAGTACTTC. Protein product: CASSIGRGKETQYF.

The chain uses TRBV19 and TRBJ2-7; D might be TRBD1 (6 bases). CDR1 is LNHDA and CDR2 is SQIVND in the germline V gene (reference sequence). Trimming took off 1 base at V and 3 bases at J, with 13 bases between the two ends. The CDR3 length is 15 residues. CDR3 nucleotide sequence: TGTGCCAGTAGTATAGTCCCGAAAGGGGGCTACGAGCAGTACTTC. Its protein is CASSIVPKGGYEQYF.

The chain combines TRBV5-1 with TRBJ1-1; D is perhaps TRBD1 (5 bases). V was cut by 2 bases and J by 1 base, with 12 bases left in between. The CDR3 is 15 amino acids. Looked up from germline, CDR1 is SGHRS and CDR2 is YFSETQ. For the CDR3, the DNA is TGCGCCAGCAGCTTCGGGGGGAGTAGGAACACTGAAGCTTTCTTT. It encodes CASSFGGSRNTEAFF.

V usage is TRBV10-3 and J usage is TRBJ1-1; D unclear. Per germline, CDR1 ENHRY and CDR2 SYGVKD. The CDR3 totals 16 residues. The V end lost 0 bases, the J end lost 1 base, and 12 bases lay between the germline ends. The CDR3 bases are TGTGCCATCAGTGAGTCTTTTTTAGCGGGGAACACTGAAGCTTTCTTT. It encodes CAISESFLAGNTEAFF.

The V call is TRBV7-2, the J call TRBJ2-5; TRBD2 agrees at 14 bases. The germline gives CDR1 SGHTA, CDR2 FQGNSA. The CDR3 sequence is 16 residues long. J lost 5 bases, V lost 5 bases, and 7 bases had no gene match. The CDR3 DNA is TGTGCCAGCAGCGTCGGACTAGCGGGAGGCCGGGAGACCCAGTACTTC. This encodes CASSVGLAGGRETQYF.

This clone has just one count. The chain carries TRBV11-2 and TRBJ2-3; the match to TRBD2 covers 8 bases. CDR1 and CDR2 from the germline V gene are SGHAT and FQNNGV. With V trimmed by 5 bases and J by 1 base, 17 bases remained unmatched. CDR3 length: 19 residues. CDR3 loop: CASSEEMVVSGSGTDTQYF. The CDR3 region has the DNA TGTGCCAGCAGCGAGGAGATGGTCGTGAGCGGGAGTGGCACAGATACGCAGTATTTT.

The count of this clone is one. The CDR3 region is CAWRGGLAGIGNEQFF. The CDR3 bases are TGTGCCTGGAGAGGTGGACTAGCGGGAATTGGTAATGAGCAGTTCTTC. The V call is TRBV30, the J call TRBJ2-1; 12 positions agree with TRBD2. J gave up 7 bases and V 3 bases, and 10 bases lay outside the gene matches. Germline values: CDR1 GTSNPN, CDR2 SVGIG (reference sequence). CDR3 size: 16 residues.

The rearrangement joins TRBV9 to TRBJ2-1; possible D gene TRBD1, 6 bases. The germline gives CDR1 SGDLS, CDR2 YYNGEE. CDR3 length: 15 amino acids. V lost 0 bases and J lost 4, with 11 bases in between. The DNA for the CDR3 is TGTGCCAGCAGCGTAGCAGGGGCCCTTTACAATGAGCAGTTCTTC. It codes for CASSVAGALYNEQFF.

In its sample, this clone was seen once. In DNA form, the CDR3 reads TGTGCCAGTACTGAGACAGGGGGCGCTGGGCAAGAGACCCAGTACTTC. This encodes CASTETGGAGQETQYF. This rearrangement joins TRBV19 to TRBJ2-5, with 10 bases matching TRBD1. Germline CDR1 reads LNHDA; CDR2 reads SQIVND (reference sequence). CDR3 size: 16 residues. Trimming took 7 bases from V and 2 from J; bases not matched to a gene: 10.

The chain carries TRBV24-1 and TRBJ1-1; 9 bases are shared with TRBD1. V lost 7 bases to trimming and J lost 6 bases; unmatched junction nucleotides: 5. The CDR3 totals 13 residues. Germline assignment: CDR1 KGHDR and CDR2 SFDVKD. The CDR3 here is CATRGQGSAEAFF. For the CDR3, the DNA is TGTGCCACCAGGGGACAGGGATCCGCTGAAGCTTTCTTT.

The J gene is TRBJ2-7, the V gene TRBV3-1 (or the pseudogene TRBV3-2); possible D gene TRBD2, 6 bases. CDR3 length: 14 amino acids. The germline V gene has CDR1 LGHDT and CDR2 YNNKEL (reference sequence). Trimming cost V 0 bases and J 2 bases, with 8 bases left between them. For the CDR3, the DNA is TGTGCCAGCAGCCAAGATTGGGGGGCCTACGAGCAGTACTTC. Its translation is CASSQDWGAYEQYF.

The rearrangement links TRBV7-2 to TRBJ1-1, with D tentatively TRBD1 (5 bases). V dropped 2 bases and J dropped 5 bases, with 18 bases sitting between them. Germline lookup yields CDR1 SGHTA and CDR2 FQGNSA. The CDR3 consists of 16 residues. The CDR3 loop reads CASSLYEAGGGTEAFF. DNA of the CDR3: TGTGCCAGCAGCTTATATGAGGCTGGGGGAGGGACTGAAGCTTTCTTT.

J is TRBJ1-1 and V is TRBV5-6, with D possibly matching TRBD1 (6 bases). The CDR3 loop spans 15 amino acids. Trimming left V 1 base short and J 3 bases short, with 13 bases between. CDR1 and CDR2 from the germline V gene are SGHDT and YYEEEE. CDR3 protein: CASSLLQGLDTEAFF. The CDR3 coding sequence is TGTGCCAGCAGCTTGCTACAGGGCTTGGACACTGAAGCTTTCTTT.

The CDR3 sequence: CSVLVGADGLGGTQYF. The CDR3 DNA is TGCAGCGTTCTCGTCGGGGCGGACGGGCTCGGGGGGACCCAGTACTTC. This sequence joins TRBV29-1 and TRBJ2-5; D might be TRBD2 (6 bases). The CDR3 covers 16 residues. Germline values: CDR1 SQVTM, CDR2 ANQGSEA. Trimming took 5 bases from V and 7 from J, leaving 26 bases between them.

V is TRBV14 and J is TRBJ1-1; tentatively, D is TRBD1 (6 bases). Trimming cost V 4 bases and J 3 bases, with 9 bases left between them. Germline CDR1 reads SGHDN; CDR2 reads FVKESK. The CDR3 is 13 residues long. This CDR3 is CASSRGQYTEAFF. DNA for the CDR3: TGTGCCAGCAGCCGAGGACAGTACACTGAAGCTTTCTTT.

This chain joins TRBV6-6 and TRBJ1-4, with D unclear. The CDR3 contains 16 residues. Germline CDR1 and CDR2: MNHNY and SVGAGI (reference sequence). The V gene lost 0 bases and the J gene lost 3 bases, with 11 bases spanning the gap. CDR3 loop: CASSYSMAGPNEKLFF. CDR3 DNA: TGTGCCAGCAGTTACTCGATGGCAGGCCCTAATGAAAAACTGTTTTTT.

The chain links TRBV18 to TRBJ2-5; possibly TRBD1 for D (6 bases). CDR1 and CDR2 (germline): KGHSH, LQKENI. The CDR3 extends over 16 amino acids. V lost 0 bases, J lost 0 bases, and 11 bases lay in between. CDR3 protein: CASSPPLDRYQETQYF. CDR3 sequence (DNA): TGTGCCAGCTCACCACCCCTTGACAGGTACCAAGAGACCCAGTACTTC.

J is TRBJ2-7 and V is TRBV4-3; 10 bases are a match to TRBD1. The V and J ends lost 2 bases and 1 base, in that order; junction bases with no gene match: 8. Germline lookup yields CDR1 LGHNA and CDR2 YSLEER. The CDR3 length is 17 residues. CDR3 bases: TGCGCCAGCAGCCAATCTACGCCGGGACAGGGGTCCTACGAGCAGTACTTC. It encodes CASSQSTPGQGSYEQYF.